The 23 T cell receptor beta chains in this list originate from one sample, sequenced in a study of OX40 agonist ivuxolimab in advanced cancers. TCRdb keeps only in-frame clones here, not all; method: immunoSEQ multiplex PCR. The table includes roughly 57,000 clones, 75% to 85% detected once. This sample comprised CD4+ or CD8+ T cells sorted from blood, obtained in a trial of the OX40 agonist ivuxolimab. The receptors derive from an adult with an advanced solid tumor such as melanoma, head and neck, liver or kidney cancer.

This sequence joins TRBV30 and TRBJ1-1; 7 positions agree with TRBD1. Germline CDR1 is GTSNPN and CDR2 is SVGIG (reference sequence). Unmatched junction bases numbered 1, after V lost 3 bases and J lost 0 bases. CDR3 length: 13 amino acids. The CDR3 is CAWRGQMNTEAFF. The CDR3, as DNA: TGTGCCTGGAGGGGACAGATGAACACTGAAGCTTTCTTT.

The chain has TRBV2 and TRBJ1-6; D might be TRBD1 (5 bases). Germline V lookup: CDR1 SNHLY, CDR2 FYNNEI. Trimming took off 5 bases at V and 0 bases at J, with 8 bases between the two ends. This CDR3 contains 15 residues. The CDR3 region has the DNA TGTGCCAGCAGTCCAGGGAGCTCCTATAATTCACCCCTCCACTTT. This codes for CASSPGSSYNSPLHF.

The rearrangement links TRBV5-6 to TRBJ2-1, with a possible D match to TRBD1 (5 bases). CDR1 and CDR2 (germline): SGHDT, YYEEEE. This CDR3 comprises 19 residues. V lost 2 bases and J 1 base, leaving 22 bases between the germline ends. CDR3 sequence reads: CASSFVPLVGARSYNEQFF. The DNA for the CDR3 is TGTGCCAGCAGCTTTGTGCCCCTCGTTGGGGCTAGGTCCTACAATGAGCAGTTCTTC.

In its sample, this clone was seen a few times. The chain links TRBV28 to TRBJ1-3; a possible D gene is TRBD1 (5 bases). V gave up 7 bases and J gave up 4 bases, with 17 bases separating them. The CDR3 sequence is 15 residues long. The germline V gene has CDR1 MDHEN and CDR2 SYDVKM. In DNA, the CDR3 is TGTGCCAGCATAAGTCCCTCAGGGTGGGGAAACACCATATATTTT. Translating gives CASISPSGWGNTIYF.

DNA of the CDR3: TGTGCCTGGAGTAGGGACCCACAAAGCGCTCAAGCTTTCTTT. It is translated as CAWSRDPQSAQAFF. The chain combines TRBV30 with TRBJ1-1; maybe TRBD1 (5 bases). Trimming left V 2 bases short and J 9 bases short, with 19 bases between. Germline-derived CDR1 and CDR2 are GTSNPN and SVGIG (reference sequence). The CDR3 runs 14 residues.

This rearrangement joins TRBV9 to TRBJ1-4; no reliable D call. Trimming pared 4 bases from V and 2 bases from J, leaving 12 bases between. The CDR3 is 15 amino acids. Per the germline V gene, CDR1 is SGDLS and CDR2 is YYNGEE. The DNA for the CDR3 is TGTGCCAGCAGCCCCCAAGGCAGGACTAATGAAAAACTGTTTTTT. Its translation is CASSPQGRTNEKLFF.

V gene TRBV29-1 combines with J gene TRBJ2-3; 8 bases are shared with TRBD2. The CDR3 loop spans 14 amino acids. CDR1 is SQVTM and CDR2 is ANQGSEA in the germline V gene. V dropped 5 bases and J dropped 3; count of bases not matched to a gene: 7. CDR3 loop: CSVSRRLATDTQYF. CDR3 sequence (DNA): TGCAGCGTTTCACGTCGACTAGCGACAGATACGCAGTATTTT.

The V and J genes are TRBV19 and TRBJ2-7, with a weak D call TRBD2 (5 bases). This CDR3 spans 14 amino acids. With 7 bases removed from V and 3 bases from J, the gap between germline ends came to 16 bases. The germline CDR1 and CDR2 sequences are LNHDA and SQIVND (reference sequence). The CDR3 DNA follows: TGTGCCAGTATGAAGGCGGGTCCGGGCTACGAGCAGTACTTC. The encoded protein is CASMKAGPGYEQYF.

This clone was counted a few times. At the DNA level, this CDR3 is encoded by other sequences in the same sample as well. The chain couples TRBV5-4 to TRBJ2-5; 10 nucleotides match TRBD1. V was pared by 4 bases and J by 4 bases, with 4 bases of the junction left unmatched. CDR1 and CDR2 from the germline V gene are SGHNT and YYREEE (reference sequence). The CDR3 contains 14 residues. The CDR3: CASSRTGGGETQYF. The CDR3 region has the DNA TGTGCCAGCAGCCGGACAGGGGGAGGAGAGACCCAGTACTTC.

For the CDR3, the DNA is TGTGCCAGCAGTGATCTTGGTGAGAAATACAATGAGCAGTTCTTC. It codes for CASSDLGEKYNEQFF. J is TRBJ2-1 and V is TRBV25-1; D is undetermined. The V gene's germline CDR1 is MGHDK and CDR2 SYGVNS. The CDR3 spans 15 residues. Trimming cost V 3 bases and J 4 bases, with 13 bases left between them.

The rearrangement uses TRBV28 and TRBJ1-3; D perhaps matches TRBD1 (5 bases). This CDR3 spans 14 amino acids. Trimming shortened V by 8 bases and J by 4 bases, and 15 bases separated the two germline ends. Looked up from germline, CDR1 is MDHEN and CDR2 is SYDVKM. CDR3 residues: CASRPGGGGNTIYF. CDR3 in DNA: TGTGCCAGCCGGCCGGGGGGTGGCGGAAACACCATATATTTT.

This clone was observed a handful of times. The rearrangement links TRBV5-5 to TRBJ1-3, with 9 bases matching TRBD1. In germline, CDR1 is SGHKS, CDR2 YYEKEE (reference sequence). The V gene end was trimmed by 1 base and the J gene end by 3 bases; junction bases not matched to a gene: 2. This CDR3 region has 15 residues. The CDR3, as DNA: TGTGCCAGCAGCTTGACAGGGGGCGGTGGAAACACCATATATTTT. Encoded protein: CASSLTGGGGNTIYF.

This clone has more than one count but fewer than ten. V gene TRBV2 combines with J gene TRBJ1-1; D uncertain. CDR3 size: 13 residues. Trimming cost V 6 bases and J 1 base, with 9 bases left between them. Germline-derived CDR1 and CDR2 are SNHLY and FYNNEI. CDR3 protein: CASSRAENTEAFF. CDR3 nucleotide sequence: TGTGCCAGCAGCCGGGCAGAGAACACTGAAGCTTTCTTT.

This chain connects TRBV10-3 to TRBJ1-5, with no clear D. Trimming left V 0 bases short and J 5 bases short, with 5 bases between. This CDR3 is built from 13 residues. Germline-derived CDR1 and CDR2 are ENHRY and SYGVKD. CDR3 region: CAISESTDQPQHF. The CDR3 DNA reads as TGTGCCATCAGTGAGTCTACGGATCAGCCCCAGCATTTT.

By share, this clone ranks as medium-sized. The J gene is TRBJ2-3, the V gene TRBV12-5; tentative D call: TRBD2 (6 bases). Germline-derived CDR1 and CDR2 are LGHNT and FRNRAP. V was clipped by 1 base and J by 2 bases, with 7 bases between them. This CDR3 has 14 amino acids. The DNA of the CDR3 is TGTGCTAGTGGTTTGGGCGGGGACACAGATACGCAGTATTTT. Translating it yields CASGLGGDTDTQYF.

The chain links TRBV9 to TRBJ2-1; D not resolved. Germline V CDR1 and CDR2: SGDLS, YYNGEE. Trimming took off 1 base at V and 4 bases at J, with 12 bases between the two ends. CDR3 length: 15 residues. CDR3 residues: CASSVSTQTYNEQFF. The CDR3 DNA follows: TGTGCCAGCAGCGTATCCACACAGACATACAATGAGCAGTTCTTC.

A few counts support this clone. Other DNA sequences within the sample encode an identical CDR3. The chain uses TRBV19 and TRBJ2-5; 8 nucleotides match TRBD1. The CDR3 runs 14 residues. Trimming removed 3 bases from V and 2 bases from J; junction bases left unmatched: 2. Germline CDR1 is LNHDA and CDR2 is SQIVND (reference sequence). In DNA form, the CDR3 reads TGTGCCAGTAGTATTGGGACAGGTCAAGAGACCCAGTACTTC. Translating it yields CASSIGTGQETQYF.

The chain couples TRBV6-5 to TRBJ1-6, with D hard to call. Germline V CDR1 and CDR2: MNHEY, SVGAGI. CDR3 length: 14 residues. V was trimmed by 7 bases and J by 10 bases, leaving 17 bases between them. The CDR3 loop reads CASTEDPGGSPLHF. The CDR3 DNA sequence: TGTGCCAGCACGGAGGACCCAGGCGGGTCACCCCTCCACTTT.

The rearrangement uses TRBV5-6 and TRBJ1-5; TRBD1 matches 7 bases. Germline V gives CDR1 SGHDT, CDR2 YYEEEE. J was trimmed by 3 bases and V by 2 bases; bases with no gene match: 2. The CDR3 is 14 residues long. DNA of the CDR3: TGTGCCAGCAGCTTACAGGGGATCAATCAGCCCCAGCATTTT. This encodes CASSLQGINQPQHF.

The chain uses TRBV28 and TRBJ1-5, with D hard to call. The length of the CDR3 is 13 residues. CDR1 is MDHEN, CDR2 SYDVKM, per germline. Trimming took off 6 bases at V and 4 bases at J, with 10 bases between the two ends. CDR3 loop: CASREGGNQPQHF. CDR3 DNA: TGTGCCAGCAGGGAAGGAGGGAATCAGCCCCAGCATTTT.

The gene calls are TRBV6-6 and TRBJ1-1; a weak D match, TRBD1 (5 bases). The CDR3 covers 15 residues. Germline V gene data show CDR1 as MNHNY and CDR2 as SVGAGI (reference sequence). Trimming cost V 5 bases and J 5 bases, with 18 bases left between them. For the CDR3, the DNA is TGTGCCAGCAGTCAGGATTGGGGGGGGAGGACTGAAGCTTTCTTT. It codes for CASSQDWGGRTEAFF.

J is TRBJ1-2 and V is TRBV29-1; 10 bases map to TRBD1. CDR3 length: 14 amino acids. J was trimmed by 7 bases and V by 4 bases; bases with no gene match: 9. Germline values: CDR1 SQVTM, CDR2 ANQGSEA. CDR3 sequence: CSVVYRQGAGGYTF. CDR3 coding DNA: TGCAGCGTTGTCTATCGACAGGGGGCAGGTGGCTACACCTTC.

This clone was counted a few times. The chain uses TRBV15 and TRBJ2-5; D is perhaps TRBD2 (5 bases). Germline loops: CDR1 LNHNV, CDR2 YYDKDF (reference sequence). V lost 1 base, J lost 7 bases, and 19 bases lay in between. The CDR3 has 16 amino acids. The DNA for the CDR3 is TGTGCCACCAGCAGAGCGGACGGGAACTCACTTGGGACCCAGTACTTC. The encoded protein is CATSRADGNSLGTQYF.